This T cell receptor beta chain is from a study of T cell responses to AZD1222 COVID-19 vaccine. Germline CDR1 KGHSH, CDR2 LQKENI. V dropped 3 bases and J dropped 1 base, with 6 bases sitting between them. The CDR3 is made up of 13 amino acids. The assay was immunoSEQ multiplex PCR, and TCRdb's table has in-frame clones only and misses some. The sample has about 120,000 clones; about nine tenths are singletons. Comment on this clone: What it recognizes is unknown.

Study-wide results and caveats: In a largely white British group with more females than males, clonal diversity was possibly underestimated. At 160-218 and 743-854, vaccine-associated CD4 TCRs were dominant, and they spanned spike.

The chain links TRBV18 to TRBJ2-5, with a tentative D call TRBD1 (5 bases). The receptor's source is an adult in good health. The source material was peripheral blood, sampled on day 0 of AZD1222 vaccination. The CDR3 sequence: CASSPDIQETQYF. DNA for the CDR3: TGTGCCAGCTCACCGGACATCCAAGAGACCCAGTACTTC.